This TCR beta chain was identified in a study of cytomegalovirus exposure and HLA in healthy donors. Whole-study results and caveats: Later analysis indicated greater clonal expansion among HLA-associated TCR beta chains than among equally common other chains. The number of N-insertions in an Asian-associated ancestry cluster was reportedly below the roughly 620-donor mean in a later analysis. Looking again later, the authors saw that most CMV-associated TCR beta chains seemed HLA-restricted. In a later analysis, roughly 17,000 TCR beta sequences were associated with HLA alleles at 0.05 false discovery rate.

Germline V lookup: CDR1 MNHNS, CDR2 SASEGT. CDR3 length: 14 amino acids. Trimming pared 1 base from V and 7 bases from J, leaving 10 bases between. Concerning this clone itself: Its antigen is undetermined. At the DNA level, this CDR3 is encoded by other sequences in the same sample as well.

PCR employed 60 Vbeta and 13 Jbeta primers. TCRdb keeps only in-frame clones here, not all; method: immunoSEQ multiplex PCR. Among under 200,000 clones listed, around 80% were seen once. The chain has TRBV6-1 and TRBJ1-4, with TRBD1 as a possible D gene (6 bases). The receptor comes from a middle-aged woman in good health and CMV-seronegative. The sample consisted of PBMCs. The CDR3 DNA reads TGTGCCAGCAGTGAAGGGACAGCTAGTGAAAAACTGTTTTTT. Translating gives CASSEGTASEKLFF.